This TCR beta chain came from a study of STAT5B mutations in CD4+ large granular lymphocyte leukemia. The table lists this clone with a count of one. Its antigen is not identified. Trimming shortened V by 3 bases and J by 2 bases, and 13 bases separated the two germline ends. Germline CDR1 is SGHAT and CDR2 is FQNNGV. The CDR3 totals 15 residues. Study conclusions and caveats: Patient CD4-sorted repertoires looked more clonal than healthy CD4+ repertoires, even without putative leukemic clones. 8/27 top patient clones versus 2/35 control clones were TRBV06-family.

Sequencing used immunoSEQ multiplex PCR; TCRdb keeps in-frame clones, though not all of them. The sample lists some 30,000 clones, roughly three quarters occurring once. The sequence derives from a human donor in good health. The chain couples TRBV11-2 to TRBJ2-5, with a tentative D call TRBD2 (5 bases). The sequencing input was CD4+ T cells from blood buffy coats. In DNA form, the CDR3 reads TGTGCCAGCAGCTTGAGAGTCCGGGGTCAAGAGACCCAGTACTTC. It yields the protein CASSLRVRGQETQYF.